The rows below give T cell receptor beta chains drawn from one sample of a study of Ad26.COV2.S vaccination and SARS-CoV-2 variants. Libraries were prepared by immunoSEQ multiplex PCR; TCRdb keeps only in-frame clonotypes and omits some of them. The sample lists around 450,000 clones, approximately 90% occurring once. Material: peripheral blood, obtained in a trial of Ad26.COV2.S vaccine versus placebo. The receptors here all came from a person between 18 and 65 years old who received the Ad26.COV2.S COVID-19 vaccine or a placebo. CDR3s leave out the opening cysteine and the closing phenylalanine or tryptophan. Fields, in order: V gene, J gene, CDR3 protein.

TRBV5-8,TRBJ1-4,ASSLDGGATNEKLF
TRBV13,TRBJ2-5,ASSYRTGEETQY
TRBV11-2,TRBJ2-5,ASSNNIQETQY
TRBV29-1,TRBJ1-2,SVERQGASGYT
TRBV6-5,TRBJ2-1,ASSYTGRREQF
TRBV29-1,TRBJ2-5,SVDGGRRTGIETQY
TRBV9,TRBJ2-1,ASSTTSGPYNEQF
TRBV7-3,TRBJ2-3,ASSPTGPDTQY
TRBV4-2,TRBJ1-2,ASSQDGPGGMVGYT
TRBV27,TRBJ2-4,ASSQRRGNIQY
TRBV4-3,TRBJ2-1,ASSQAETQAGEQF
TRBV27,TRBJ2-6,ASSALGGANVLT
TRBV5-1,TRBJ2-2,ASSLGPQADTGELF
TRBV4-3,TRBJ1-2,ASSQDAPTGVGGYT
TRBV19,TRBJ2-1,ASSNQDRSSYNEQF
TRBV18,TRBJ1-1,ASSPPVGPGLRGTEAF
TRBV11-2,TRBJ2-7,ASSPGGFGYEQY
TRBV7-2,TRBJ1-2,ASSTSPDNYGYT
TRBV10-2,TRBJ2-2,ASKDRTGELF
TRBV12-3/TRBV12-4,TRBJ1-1,ASERQGGTEAF
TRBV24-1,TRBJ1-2,ATSDLAGGGRYT
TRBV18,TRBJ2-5,ASSGDSQETQY
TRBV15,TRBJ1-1,ATSRDMGPGAF
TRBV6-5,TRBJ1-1,ASEWIGAGTEAF
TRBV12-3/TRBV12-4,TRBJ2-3,ASSEQVADTQY
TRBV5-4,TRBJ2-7,ASSLGVGSSYEQY
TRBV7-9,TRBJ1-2,ASSLHAGQRDT
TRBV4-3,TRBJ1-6,ASSQGDRGSYSPLH
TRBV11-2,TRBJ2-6,ASSLGLASILSGANVLT
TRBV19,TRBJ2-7,ASRSLAGGPHEQY
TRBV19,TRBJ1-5,ATAGQTYSNQPQH
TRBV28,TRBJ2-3,ASSQASASTDTQY
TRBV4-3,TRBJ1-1,ASSQRRSMNTEAF
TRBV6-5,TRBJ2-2,ASSYPQGLNTGELF
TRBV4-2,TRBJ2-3,ASSKREGSDTQY
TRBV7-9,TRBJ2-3,AALGDRGADTQY
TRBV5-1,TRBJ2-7,ASSRAGAGSSYEQY
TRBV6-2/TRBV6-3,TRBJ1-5,ASSYYGVNQPQH
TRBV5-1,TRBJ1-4,ASSLPAGGSNEKLF
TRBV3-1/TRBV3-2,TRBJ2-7,ASSQGPRESYEQY
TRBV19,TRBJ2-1,ASSIGGWLAGVGNEQF
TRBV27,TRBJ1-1,ASTRTEGYTEAF
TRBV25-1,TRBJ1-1,ASSASGQGMNTEAF
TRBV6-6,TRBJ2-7,ASSSGHSYEQY